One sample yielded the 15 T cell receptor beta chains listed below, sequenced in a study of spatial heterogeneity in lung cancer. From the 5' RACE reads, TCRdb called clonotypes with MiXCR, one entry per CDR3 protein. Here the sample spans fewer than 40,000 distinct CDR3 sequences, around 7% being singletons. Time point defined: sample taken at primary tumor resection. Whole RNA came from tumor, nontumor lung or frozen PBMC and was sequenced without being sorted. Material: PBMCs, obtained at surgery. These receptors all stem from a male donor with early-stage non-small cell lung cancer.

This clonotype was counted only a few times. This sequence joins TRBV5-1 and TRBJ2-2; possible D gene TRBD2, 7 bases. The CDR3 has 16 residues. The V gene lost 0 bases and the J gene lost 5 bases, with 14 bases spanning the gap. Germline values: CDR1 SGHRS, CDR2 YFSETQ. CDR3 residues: CASSLAGGRGTGELFF. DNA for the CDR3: TGCGCCAGCAGCTTGGCCGGGGGGCGAGGTACCGGGGAGCTGTTTTTT. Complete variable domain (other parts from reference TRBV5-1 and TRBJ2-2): KAGVTQTPRYLIKTRGQQVTLSCSPISGHRSVSWYQQTPGQGLQFLFEYFSETQRNKGNFPGRFSGRQFSNSRSEMNVSTLELGDSALYLCASSLAGGRGTGELFFGEGSRLTVL.

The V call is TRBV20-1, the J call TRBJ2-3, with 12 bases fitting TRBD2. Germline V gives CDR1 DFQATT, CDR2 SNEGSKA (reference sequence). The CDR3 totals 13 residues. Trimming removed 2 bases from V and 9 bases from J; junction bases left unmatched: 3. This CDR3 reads CSARPGLAGTQYF. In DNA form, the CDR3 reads TGCAGTGCTAGACCCGGACTAGCGGGGACGCAGTATTTT.

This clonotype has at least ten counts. The CDR3 spells CASSQEASGTGGELFF. The CDR3 DNA is TGTGCCAGCAGCCAAGAGGCTAGCGGGACGGGCGGGGAGCTGTTTTTT. The V call is TRBV4-2, the J call TRBJ2-2; the match to TRBD2 covers 9 bases. The length of the CDR3 is 16 residues. J gave up 7 bases and V 0 bases, and 6 bases lay outside the gene matches. Germline assignment: CDR1 LGHNA and CDR2 YNFKEQ.

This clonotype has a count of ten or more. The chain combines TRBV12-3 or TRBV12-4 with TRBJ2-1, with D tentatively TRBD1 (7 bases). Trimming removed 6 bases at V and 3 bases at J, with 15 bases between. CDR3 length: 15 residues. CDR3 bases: TGTGCCAGCAGCCCCAGGCAGGGGGGCTACAATGAGCAGTTCTTC. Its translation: CASSPRQGGYNEQFF.

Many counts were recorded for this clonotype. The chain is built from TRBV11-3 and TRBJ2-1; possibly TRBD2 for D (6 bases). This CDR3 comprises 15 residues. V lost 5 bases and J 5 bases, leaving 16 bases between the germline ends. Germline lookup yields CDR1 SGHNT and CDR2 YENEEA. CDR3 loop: CASSLGTWGHNEQFF. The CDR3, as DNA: TGTGCCAGCAGCCTAGGGACTTGGGGTCACAATGAGCAGTTCTTC.

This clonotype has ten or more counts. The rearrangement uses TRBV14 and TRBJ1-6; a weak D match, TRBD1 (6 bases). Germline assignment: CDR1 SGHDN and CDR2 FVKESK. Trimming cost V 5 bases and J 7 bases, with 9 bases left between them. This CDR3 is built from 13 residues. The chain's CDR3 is CASSITGNSPLHF. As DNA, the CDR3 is TGTGCCAGCAGCATAACAGGGAATTCACCCCTCCACTTT.

The CDR3 protein is CSVRRSIGNTIYF. The CDR3 DNA follows: TGCAGTGTAAGAAGGAGCATCGGAAACACCATATATTTT. V and J are TRBV20-1 and TRBJ1-3, with unresolved D. Trimming shortened V by 7 bases and J by 4 bases, and 14 bases separated the two germline ends. The CDR3 is 13 amino acids. The V gene's germline CDR1 is DFQATT and CDR2 SNEGSKA (reference sequence).

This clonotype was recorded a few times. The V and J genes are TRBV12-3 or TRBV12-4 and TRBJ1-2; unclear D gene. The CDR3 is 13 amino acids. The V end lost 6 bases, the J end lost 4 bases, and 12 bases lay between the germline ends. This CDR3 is CASSAARAYGYTF. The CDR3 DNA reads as TGTGCCAGCAGCGCAGCAAGGGCCTATGGCTACACCTTC.

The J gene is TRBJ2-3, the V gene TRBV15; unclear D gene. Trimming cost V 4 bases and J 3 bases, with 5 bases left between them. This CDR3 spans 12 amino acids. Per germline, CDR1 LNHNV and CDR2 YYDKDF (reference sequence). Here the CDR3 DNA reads TGTGCCACCAGCAACCGAACAGATACGCAGTATTTT. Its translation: CATSNRTDTQYF. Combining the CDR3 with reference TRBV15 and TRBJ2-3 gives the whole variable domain DAMVIQNPRYQVTQFGKPVTLSCSQTLNHNVMYWYQQKSSQAPKLLFHYYDKDFNNEADTPDNFQSRRPNTSFCFLDIRSPGLGDTAMYLCATSNRTDTQYFGPGTRLTVL.

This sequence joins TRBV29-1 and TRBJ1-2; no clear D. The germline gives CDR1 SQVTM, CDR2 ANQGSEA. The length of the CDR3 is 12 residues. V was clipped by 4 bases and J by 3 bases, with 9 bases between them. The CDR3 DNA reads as TGCAGCGTTGCAGAGGGAGACTATGGCTACACCTTC. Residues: CSVAEGDYGYTF.

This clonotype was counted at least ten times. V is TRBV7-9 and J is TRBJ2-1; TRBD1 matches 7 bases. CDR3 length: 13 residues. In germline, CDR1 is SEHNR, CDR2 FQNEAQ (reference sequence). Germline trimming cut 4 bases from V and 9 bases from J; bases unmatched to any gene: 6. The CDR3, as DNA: TGTGCCAGCAGCTCGACAGGGCCTGGTGAGCAGTTCTTC. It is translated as CASSSTGPGEQFF. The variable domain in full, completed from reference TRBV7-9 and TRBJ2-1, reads DTGVSQNPRHKITKRGQNVTFRCDPISEHNRLYWYRQTLGQGPEFLTYFQNEAQLEKSRLLSDRFSAERPKGSFSTLEIQRTEQGDSAMYLCASSSTGPGEQFFGPGTRLTVL.

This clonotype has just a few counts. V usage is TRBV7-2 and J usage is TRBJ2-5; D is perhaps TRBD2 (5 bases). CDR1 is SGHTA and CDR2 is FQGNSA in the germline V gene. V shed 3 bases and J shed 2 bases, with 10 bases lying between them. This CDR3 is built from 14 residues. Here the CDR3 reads CASSFHGEQETQYF. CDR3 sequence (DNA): TGTGCCAGCAGCTTTCACGGGGAACAAGAGACCCAGTACTTC.

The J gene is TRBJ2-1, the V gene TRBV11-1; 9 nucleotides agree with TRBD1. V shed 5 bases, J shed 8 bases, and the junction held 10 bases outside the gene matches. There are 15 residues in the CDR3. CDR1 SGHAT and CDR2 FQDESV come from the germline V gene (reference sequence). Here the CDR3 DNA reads TGTGCCAGCAGCATCGGGACAGGGCTTAGGGATGAGCAGTTCTTC. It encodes CASSIGTGLRDEQFF.

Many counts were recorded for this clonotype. The CDR3 loop is CAWGDRLNTEAFF. As DNA, the CDR3 is TGTGCCTGGGGGGACAGGTTGAACACTGAAGCTTTCTTT. This chain joins TRBV30 and TRBJ1-1; 8 bases fit TRBD1. V was clipped by 5 bases and J by 0 bases; unmatched bases: 2. The CDR3 has 13 residues. Germline CDR1 reads GTSNPN; CDR2 reads SVGIG (reference sequence). Full variable domain (outside the CDR3, taken from reference TRBV30 and TRBJ1-1): SQTIHQWPATLVQPVGSPLSLECTVEGTSNPNLYWYRQAAGRGLQLLFYSVGIGQISSEVPQNLSASRPQDRQFILSSKKLLLSDSGFYLCAWGDRLNTEAFFGQGTRLTVV.

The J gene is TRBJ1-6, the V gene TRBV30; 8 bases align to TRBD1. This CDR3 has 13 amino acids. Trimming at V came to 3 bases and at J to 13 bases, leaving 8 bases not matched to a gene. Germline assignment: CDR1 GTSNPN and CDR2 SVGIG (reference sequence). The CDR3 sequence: CAWRGQASDPLHF. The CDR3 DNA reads TGTGCCTGGAGGGGACAGGCCTCAGATCCCCTCCACTTT.